The 24 T cell receptor beta chains given below trace back to one sample, sequenced in a study of CD8+ T cells in alopecia areata. Reverse transcription of extracted RNA yielded cDNA, which provided the sequencing template. Sequencing used immunoSEQ multiplex PCR; TCRdb keeps in-frame clones, though not all of them. The data contain 150,000 or so clones, 45% to 60% of them singletons. Treatment meaning: oral pan-JAK inhibitor, 5-10 mg twice daily. This sample comprised CD8+ T cells sorted from blood, obtained at week 4, from a patient treated with tofacitinib. These receptors came from a human donor with alopecia areata.

The chain is built from TRBV7-9 and TRBJ1-5; weak D call: TRBD1 (5 bases). Per the germline V gene, CDR1 is SEHNR and CDR2 is FQNEAQ (reference sequence). Trimming removed 5 bases at V and 6 bases at J, with 11 bases between. There are 13 residues in the CDR3. The CDR3 sequence: CASSPGAGQPQHF. Written as DNA, the CDR3 is TGTGCCAGCAGCCCCGGGGCGGGTCAGCCCCAGCATTTT.

The chain joins TRBV13 to TRBJ2-7; 8 nucleotides align to TRBD2. Germline V gene data show CDR1 as PRHDT and CDR2 as FYEKMQ (reference sequence). The CDR3 has 17 residues. V shed 0 bases and J 3 bases; nucleotides not matched to a gene: 10. The CDR3 region is CASSLGGVSGTLYEQYF. The CDR3 DNA is TGTGCCAGCAGCTTAGGAGGAGTTAGCGGGACCCTCTACGAGCAGTACTTC.

The chain carries TRBV7-9 and TRBJ1-1; D perhaps matches TRBD1 (6 bases). The length of the CDR3 is 13 residues. Germline CDR1 is SEHNR and CDR2 is FQNEAQ (reference sequence). Trimming stripped 0 bases from V and 8 bases from J, with 10 bases between. CDR3: CASSLALDSEAFF. CDR3 in DNA: TGTGCCAGCAGCTTAGCCCTGGACAGCGAAGCTTTCTTT.

The rearrangement links TRBV4-3 to TRBJ1-2, with a possible D match to TRBD1 (5 bases). This CDR3 spans 17 amino acids. V gave up 0 bases and J gave up 3 bases, with 17 bases separating them. Germline-derived CDR1 and CDR2 are LGHNA and YSLEER. CDR3 sequence: CASSQDAPSGEDYGYTF. In DNA, the CDR3 is TGCGCCAGCAGCCAAGATGCCCCCTCGGGGGAAGACTATGGCTACACCTTC.

The V call is TRBV29-1, the J call TRBJ2-1; TRBD1 matches at 8 bases. Per the germline V gene, CDR1 is SQVTM and CDR2 is ANQGSEA. This CDR3 has 13 amino acids. V shed 3 bases, J shed 6 bases, and the junction held 4 bases outside the gene matches. This CDR3 is CSVEWTGSNEQFF. The CDR3 DNA is TGCAGCGTTGAGTGGACAGGGAGCAATGAGCAGTTCTTC.

This clone was seen only a few times. The V and J genes are TRBV10-3 and TRBJ2-7; 9 bases fit TRBD1. The CDR3 runs to 12 residues. Germline V CDR1 and CDR2: ENHRY, SYGVKD. V lost 5 bases to trimming and J lost 6 bases; unmatched junction nucleotides: 2. CDR3 in DNA: TGTGCCATCAGTACAGGGGGCCTCGAGCAGTACTTC. Translating it yields CAISTGGLEQYF.

Comments on this clone: The likely explanation is a read error, given a far larger clone one base away. This sequence joins TRBV6-1 and TRBJ2-1, with 12 positions matching TRBD2. After removal of 3 bases from V and 6 bases from J, the junction contained 3 bases not matched to a gene. Germline CDR1 MNHNS, CDR2 SASEGT. CDR3 size: 15 residues. CDR3 loop: CASSDSSGGANEQFF. The DNA of the CDR3 is TGTGCCAGCAGTGACTCTAGCGGGGGGGCCAATGAGCAGTTCTTC.

The V gene is TRBV5-4, the J gene TRBJ1-2; possibly TRBD1 for D (6 bases). CDR1 and CDR2 (germline): SGHNT, YYREEE (reference sequence). Trimming took off 6 bases at V and 4 bases at J, with 16 bases between the two ends. The CDR3 has 14 amino acids. The CDR3 is CASIFFGGPYGYTF. The CDR3 region has the DNA TGTGCCAGCATCTTCTTCGGGGGGCCCTATGGCTACACCTTC.

This chain connects TRBV9 to TRBJ2-7, with a tentative D call TRBD2 (5 bases). V was cut by 0 bases and J by 7 bases, with 17 bases left in between. The CDR3 length is 15 residues. Germline V gene sequence: CDR1 SGDLS, CDR2 YYNGEE. The CDR3 sequence: CASSVDGRDRGEQYF. Written as DNA, the CDR3 is TGTGCCAGCAGCGTAGATGGCCGGGATCGTGGAGAGCAGTACTTC. Combining the CDR3 with reference TRBV9 and TRBJ2-7 gives the whole variable domain DSGVTQTPKHLITATGQRVTLRCSPRSGDLSVYWYQQSLDQGLQFLIQYYNGEERAKGNILERFSAQQFPDLHSELNLSSLELGDSALYFCASSVDGRDRGEQYFGPGTRLTVT.

The V and J genes are TRBV29-1 and TRBJ2-2; 10 nucleotides align to TRBD2. The germline gives CDR1 SQVTM, CDR2 ANQGSEA. The J segment lost 0 bases and the V segment lost 3 bases, leaving 4 bases of the junction unmatched. The CDR3 loop spans 16 amino acids. The CDR3 spells CSVETTSGANTGELFF. CDR3 sequence (DNA): TGCAGCGTTGAGACCACTAGCGGGGCGAACACCGGGGAGCTGTTTTTT.

The V gene is TRBV13, the J gene TRBJ1-6; no reliable D call. The V gene lost 5 bases and the J gene lost 1 base, with 9 bases spanning the gap. The CDR3 has 15 residues. Germline V gene sequence: CDR1 PRHDT, CDR2 FYEKMQ (reference sequence). CDR3 sequence reads: CASSPESSYNSPLHF. The CDR3 DNA reads as TGTGCCAGCAGCCCCGAGAGTTCCTATAATTCACCCCTCCACTTT.

CDR3 in DNA: TGTGCCAGCAGCTTCGGGGGGTTCGACGAGCAGTACTTC. This codes for CASSFGGFDEQYF. This sequence joins TRBV5-6 and TRBJ2-7, with 7 bases that match TRBD2. This CDR3 region has 13 residues. The germline V gene encodes CDR1 SGHDT and CDR2 YYEEEE. V dropped 2 bases and J dropped 5; count of bases not matched to a gene: 4. Combining the CDR3 with reference TRBV5-6 and TRBJ2-7 gives the whole variable domain DAGVTQSPTHLIKTRGQQVTLRCSPKSGHDTVSWYQQALGQGPQFIFQYYEEEERQRGNFPDRFSGHQFPNYSSELNVNALLLGDSALYLCASSFGGFDEQYFGPGTRLTVT.

The gene calls are TRBV13 and TRBJ2-7; D gene uncertain. Germline V gene data show CDR1 as PRHDT and CDR2 as FYEKMQ (reference sequence). The germline V and J ends were trimmed by 6 bases and 1 base, with 16 bases remaining between them. The length of the CDR3 is 15 residues. The CDR3 region is CASSGRTDVSYEQYF. DNA for the CDR3: TGTGCCAGCAGTGGACGTACAGACGTGTCCTACGAGCAGTACTTC.

This clone was observed a single time. The chain uses TRBV27 and TRBJ1-2; no firm D call. Trimming removed 5 bases at V and 8 bases at J, with 21 bases between. Germline CDR1 and CDR2: MNHEY and SMNVEV (reference sequence). The CDR3 sequence is 15 residues long. CDR3 region: CASSVRAPWTEGYTF. In DNA form, the CDR3 reads TGTGCCAGCAGTGTCCGGGCCCCTTGGACCGAGGGCTACACCTTC.

V is TRBV5-1 and J is TRBJ1-5, with D unclear. Germline values: CDR1 SGHRS, CDR2 YFSETQ. Trimming took 4 bases from V and 0 from J, leaving 14 bases between them. The CDR3 extends over 16 amino acids. For the CDR3, the DNA is TGCGCCAGCAGCCAGGACGGATTATATAGCAATCAGCCCCAGCATTTT. It specifies CASSQDGLYSNQPQHF.

This clone was seen a handful of times. This chain uses TRBV7-8 with TRBJ2-1; TRBD2 matches at 7 bases. The CDR3 contains 16 residues. V dropped 2 bases and J dropped 8; count of bases not matched to a gene: 12. Per germline, CDR1 SGHVS and CDR2 FQNEAQ. CDR3 amino acids: CASSLSAGERLDEQFF. The DNA for the CDR3 is TGTGCCAGCAGCTTATCCGCGGGGGAAAGGTTAGATGAGCAGTTCTTC.

The sample holds one count of this clone. This chain uses TRBV19 with TRBJ2-3, with D uncertain. V was pared by 0 bases and J by 7 bases, with 14 bases between. The germline gives CDR1 LNHDA, CDR2 SQIVND (reference sequence). This CDR3 comprises 15 residues. The CDR3 sequence: CASSIDNLPSYTQYF. The CDR3 nucleotides are TGTGCCAGTAGTATAGACAACCTACCCTCCTATACGCAGTATTTT.

The chain uses TRBV30 and TRBJ2-1, with no clear D. The CDR3 runs to 14 residues. Trimming shortened V by 4 bases and J by 6 bases, and 16 bases separated the two germline ends. Germline CDR1 GTSNPN, CDR2 SVGIG (reference sequence). The CDR3 region is CAWIGRDRTNEQFF. Written as DNA, the CDR3 is TGTGCCTGGATCGGAAGGGATCGGACCAATGAGCAGTTCTTC.

This clone has more than one count but fewer than ten. The chain links TRBV6-6 to TRBJ2-3; a possible D gene is TRBD2 (7 bases). The V end was cut by 0 bases, the J end by 2 bases, with 9 bases between. CDR3 size: 15 residues. The germline gives CDR1 MNHNY, CDR2 SVGAGI (reference sequence). This chain's CDR3 is CASSYSAGATDTQYF. As DNA, the CDR3 is TGTGCCAGCAGTTACTCGGCGGGGGCCACAGATACGCAGTATTTT.

The chain is built from TRBV7-6 and TRBJ1-1; possibly TRBD1 for D (6 bases). The V gene's germline CDR1 is SGHVS and CDR2 FNYEAQ. V lost 5 bases, J lost 1 base, and 11 bases lay in between. The CDR3 has 14 amino acids. The CDR3 region is CASSAQGGNTEAFF. The CDR3 DNA reads TGTGCCAGCAGCGCCCAAGGGGGGAACACTGAAGCTTTCTTT. The whole variable domain, remainder taken from reference TRBV7-6 and TRBJ1-1, is GAGVSQSPRYKVTKRGQDVALRCDPISGHVSLYWYRQALGQGPEFLTYFNYEAQQDKSGLPNDRFSAERPEGSISTLTIQRTEQRDSAMYRCASSAQGGNTEAFFGQGTRLTVV.

This CDR3 reads CAWSKTGRDGYTF. Here the CDR3 DNA reads TGTGCCTGGAGTAAGACGGGCCGGGATGGCTACACCTTC. This chain uses TRBV30 with TRBJ1-2; D remains unclear. The CDR3 totals 13 residues. V shed 2 bases and J shed 6 bases, with 13 bases lying between them. Germline CDR1 and CDR2: GTSNPN and SVGIG (reference sequence).

The CDR3 is CASSYSAGRVSPLHF. The CDR3 nucleotides read TGTGCCAGCAGTTACTCGGCAGGGAGGGTTTCACCCCTCCACTTT. V gene TRBV6-6 combines with J gene TRBJ1-6, with a possible D match to TRBD1 (5 bases). The germline V and J ends were trimmed by 0 bases and 9 bases, with 12 bases remaining between them. This CDR3 region has 15 residues. Germline CDR1 is MNHNY and CDR2 is SVGAGI (reference sequence).

The genes are TRBV15 and TRBJ2-1; TRBD2 is a possible D gene (5 bases). Germline loops: CDR1 LNHNV, CDR2 YYDKDF (reference sequence). Trimming took off 5 bases at V and 0 bases at J, with 11 bases between the two ends. This CDR3 comprises 15 residues. CDR3 in amino acids: CATSEGRGSYNEQFF. The CDR3 DNA reads as TGTGCCACCAGCGAGGGTCGTGGCTCCTACAATGAGCAGTTCTTC.

This sequence joins TRBV13 and TRBJ2-5; 8 nucleotides match TRBD2. The CDR3 is 15 amino acids. Germline V gene sequence: CDR1 PRHDT, CDR2 FYEKMQ (reference sequence). After removal of 5 bases from V and 5 bases from J, the junction contained 10 bases not matched to a gene. CDR3 region: CASSPLRGATETQYF. The DNA for the CDR3 is TGTGCCAGCAGCCCCCTGCGGGGGGCCACGGAGACCCAGTACTTC.